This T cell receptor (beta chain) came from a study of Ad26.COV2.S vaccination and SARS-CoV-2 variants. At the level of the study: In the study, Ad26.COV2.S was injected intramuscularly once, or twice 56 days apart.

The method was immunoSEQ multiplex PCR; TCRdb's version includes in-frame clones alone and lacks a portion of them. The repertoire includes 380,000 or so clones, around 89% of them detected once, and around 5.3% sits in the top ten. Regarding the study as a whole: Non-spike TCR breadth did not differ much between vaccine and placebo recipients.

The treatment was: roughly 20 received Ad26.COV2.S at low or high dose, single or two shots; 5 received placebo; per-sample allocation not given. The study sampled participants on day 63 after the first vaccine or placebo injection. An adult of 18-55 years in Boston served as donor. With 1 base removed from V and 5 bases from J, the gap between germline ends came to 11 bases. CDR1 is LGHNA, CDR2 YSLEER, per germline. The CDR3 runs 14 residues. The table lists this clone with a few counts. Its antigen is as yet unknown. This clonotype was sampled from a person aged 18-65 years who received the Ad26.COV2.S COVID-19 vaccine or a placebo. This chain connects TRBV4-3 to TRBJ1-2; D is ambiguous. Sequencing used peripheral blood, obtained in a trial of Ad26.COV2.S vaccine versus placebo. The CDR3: CASSQGVAGYGYTF. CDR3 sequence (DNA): TGCGCCAGCAGCCAAGGTGTGGCGGGATATGGCTACACCTTC.